Here is one T cell receptor beta chain with its context. The antigen is unknown. Germline V gene data show CDR1 as SNHLY and CDR2 as FYNNEI. The ends lost 6 bases at V and 11 bases at J; junction bases unmatched: 5. The CDR3 loop spans 11 amino acids. The sample comes from a study of T cell responses to AZD1222 COVID-19 vaccine. Study outcomes and limitations: The number of AZD1222 recipients seropositive at baseline was only five or six. Clonal diversity may have been underestimated, and the donors were mostly white British, with more females than males.

This table comes from immunoSEQ multiplex PCR, and its TCRdb copy is limited to in-frame clones, with some not included. The data show around 66,000 clones, roughly 78% seen once. The sequencing here drew on peripheral blood, taken on day 0 of MenACWY control vaccination. The clonotype comes from an adult in good health. The V call is TRBV2, the J call TRBJ1-1, with 8 bases matching TRBD1. CDR3 region: CASRATGGAFF. The CDR3 DNA reads TGTGCCAGCAGAGCAACAGGGGGGGCTTTCTTT.